This is a list of T cell receptor beta chains from one sample in a study of cytomegalovirus exposure and HLA in healthy donors. Some clones are missing from TCRdb's copy, which holds only in-frame ones; the method was immunoSEQ multiplex PCR. The sample comprises approximately 100,000 clones, around 73% of which are singletons, and 1.2% rests with the top ten. Material: PBMCs. These receptors came from a female donor in good health and CMV-seronegative. CDR3s include the opening cysteine and the closing phenylalanine or tryptophan. D genes are given only for firm matches. Rows give clone size only sometimes, using once, few, many, or a class for an expanded clone.

>TRBV21-1|TRBJ2-3|-|-
CASSKRTDTQYF
TGTGCCAGCAGCAAGCGTACAGATACGCAGTATTTT
>TRBV5-8|TRBJ2-7|-|-
CASSSSLQRREQYF
TGTGCCAGCAGCTCGTCGCTCCAGCGTCGGGAGCAGTACTTC
>TRBV11-2|TRBJ1-4|-|-
CASSLGASAGLNEKLFF
TGTGCCAGCAGCTTAGGTGCGTCCGCAGGCCTTAATGAAAAACTGTTTTTT
>TRBV5-1|TRBJ1-5|-|TRBD1
CASRIGQGNNQPQHF
TGCGCCAGCAGGATTGGACAGGGGAACAATCAGCCCCAGCATTTT
>TRBV9|TRBJ1-1|-|TRBD1
CASSETGGTEAFF
TGTGCCAGCAGCGAAACAGGGGGCACTGAAGCTTTCTTT
>TRBV7-2|TRBJ2-7|-|TRBD2
CASSGAGTSGEQYF
TGTGCCAGCAGCGGTGCCGGGACTAGCGGTGAGCAGTACTTC
>TRBV7-9|TRBJ2-2|-|-
CATGSGELFF
TGTGCCACAGGATCCGGGGAGCTGTTTTTT
>TRBV11-2|TRBJ1-2|-|-
CASSSLTPQGWGSGYTF
TGTGCCAGCAGCTCTCTTACCCCCCAGGGATGGGGCAGCGGCTACACCTTC
>TRBV7-2|TRBJ2-5|few|TRBD2
CASSLSGSGVRETQYF
TGTGCCAGCAGCCTCAGCGGGAGCGGGGTCCGAGAGACCCAGTACTTC
>TRBV28|TRBJ2-2|-|-
CASSPSGTGELFF
TGTGCCAGCAGCCCCAGCGGCACCGGGGAGCTGTTTTTT
>TRBV4-2|TRBJ1-1|few|-
CASSQDVGGWNTEAFF
TGTGCCAGCAGCCAAGATGTTGGAGGGTGGAACACTGAAGCTTTCTTT
>TRBV6-1|TRBJ2-1|-|TRBD2
CASSDLLAVNEQFF
TGTGCCAGCAGTGACCTACTAGCGGTTAATGAGCAGTTCTTC
>TRBV7-8|TRBJ1-2|once|-
CASSTTFLQGANYGYTF
TGTGCCAGCAGCACTACCTTCCTACAGGGAGCTAACTATGGCTACACCTTC
>TRBV6-1|TRBJ1-4|-|TRBD1
CASSESWRGLNEKLFF
TGTGCCAGCAGTGAATCTTGGAGGGGGCTTAATGAAAAACTGTTTTTT
>TRBV30|TRBJ2-7|-|TRBD2
CAWCSGGGGEQYF
TGTGCCTGGTGCTCAGGCGGGGGAGGGGAGCAGTACTTC
>TRBV7-8|TRBJ2-7|few|TRBD2
CASSLSGGYSEQYF
TGTGCCAGCAGCTTATCGGGAGGTTACTCCGAGCAGTACTTC
>TRBV5-1|TRBJ1-2|-|-
CASSDGDRNYGYTF
TGCGCCAGCAGCGACGGGGATAGAAACTATGGCTACACCTTC
>TRBV28|TRBJ2-3|-|TRBD2
CASSLTSGTTDTQYF
TGTGCCAGCAGCCTGACTAGCGGGACCACAGATACGCAGTATTTT
>TRBV11-3|TRBJ2-1|-|TRBD2
CASSFWTSGNEQFF
TGTGCCAGCAGCTTCTGGACTAGCGGCAATGAGCAGTTCTTC
>TRBV7-9|TRBJ2-7|-|-
CASSLNRDLDEQYF
TGTGCCAGCAGCTTAAACAGGGATTTAGACGAGCAGTACTTC
>TRBV6-6|TRBJ2-7|few|-
CASTEGAAIYEQYF
TGTGCCAGCACCGAAGGGGCAGCCATCTACGAGCAGTACTTC
>TRBV11-2|TRBJ2-1|-|TRBD2
CASSLVGGGQFF
TGTGCCAGCAGCTTAGTTGGCGGGGGGCAGTTCTTC
>TRBV6-7|TRBJ2-7|-|-
CASSRVNGPRVYEQYF
TGTGCCAGCAGCAGGGTCAACGGCCCTAGGGTTTACGAGCAGTACTTC
>TRBV13|TRBJ2-7|-|-
CASSLRRRITSYEQYF
TGTGCCAGCAGCTTACGGCGGCGGATTACCTCATACGAGCAGTACTTC
>TRBV29-1|TRBJ2-1|-|-
CSVDAQGSYNEQFF
TGCAGCGTTGACGCGCAGGGCTCCTACAATGAGCAGTTCTTC
>TRBV7-9|TRBJ1-1|-|TRBD1
CASSSGGQGRAFF
TGTGCCAGCAGCTCGGGGGGACAGGGGAGAGCTTTCTTT
>TRBV5-1|TRBJ2-7|-|TRBD1
CASSHKAGQGANEQYF
TGCGCCAGCAGCCATAAGGCTGGACAGGGAGCAAACGAGCAGTACTTC
>TRBV6-1|TRBJ1-4|few|-
CASRMSGMEKLFF
TGTGCCAGCAGGATGTCGGGAATGGAAAAACTGTTTTTT
>TRBV19|TRBJ1-1|once|TRBD1
CASSFRQGGYTEAFF
TGTGCCAGTAGTTTCAGACAGGGGGGCTACACTGAAGCTTTCTTT
>TRBV11-3|TRBJ1-3|few|TRBD1
CASSPRSDRPSGNTIYF
TGTGCCAGCAGCCCTCGGTCGGACAGGCCCTCTGGAAACACCATATATTTT
>TRBV19|TRBJ2-5|-|TRBD1
CASSRGRGETQYF
TGTGCCAGTAGTAGGGGCAGGGGGGAGACCCAGTACTTC
>TRBV28|TRBJ1-4|-|TRBD1
CASSFRGAATNEKLFF
TGTGCCAGCAGTTTCAGGGGGGCCGCAACTAATGAAAAACTGTTTTTT
>TRBV2|TRBJ1-1|-|TRBD1
CASTSTGVNTEAFF
TGTGCCAGCACCTCCACAGGGGTGAACACTGAAGCTTTCTTT
>TRBV7-2|TRBJ1-5|-|-
CASSSGLSNQPQHF
TGTGCCAGCAGCTCCGGACTCTCTAATCAGCCCCAGCATTTT
>TRBV7-2|TRBJ2-7|-|-
CASTWDSSYEQYF
TGTGCCAGCACTTGGGACTCCTCCTACGAGCAGTACTTC
>TRBV18|TRBJ2-7|few|TRBD1
CASSPLGQGSNEQYF
TGTGCCAGCTCACCACTGGGACAGGGCAGTAACGAGCAGTACTTC
>TRBV2|TRBJ2-1|-|-
CASSAGRNPYNEQFF
TGTGCCAGCAGTGCAGGTCGGAACCCCTACAATGAGCAGTTCTTC
>TRBV11-2|TRBJ2-7|-|TRBD1
CATVGQGGSYEQYF
TGTGCCACCGTAGGACAGGGGGGCTCCTACGAGCAGTACTTC
>TRBV6-4|TRBJ2-6|-|-
CASSEGDSGANVLTF
TGTGCCAGCAGTGAAGGAGACTCTGGGGCCAACGTCCTGACTTTC
>TRBV27|TRBJ1-1|few|-
CASTNSQGATEAFF
TGTGCCAGCACCAACTCACAGGGAGCCACTGAAGCTTTCTTT
>TRBV5-6|TRBJ2-1|-|TRBD2
CASRGSGRPYNEQFF
TGTGCCAGCAGGGGGAGCGGGAGGCCATACAATGAGCAGTTCTTC
>TRBV27|TRBJ1-6|-|TRBD1
CASSPGTANSPLHF
TGTGCCAGCAGCCCCGGGACAGCCAATTCACCCCTCCACTTT
>TRBV4-3|TRBJ2-7|once|-
CASSPRGSGEYEQYF
TGCGCCAGCAGCCCCCGTGGTAGCGGAGAGTACGAGCAGTACTTC
>TRBV30|TRBJ1-2|few|TRBD1
CACPEGQGSGYTF
TGTGCCTGTCCAGAGGGACAGGGATCGGGCTACACCTTC
>TRBV4-1|TRBJ1-5|-|TRBD1
CASSQEGGDRDGNQPQHF
TGCGCCAGCAGCCAAGAAGGGGGGGACAGGGATGGTAATCAGCCCCAGCATTTT
>TRBV5-4|TRBJ2-7|-|TRBD1
CASSSGQGAFEQYF
TGTGCCAGCAGCTCGGGACAGGGGGCGTTCGAGCAGTACTTC
>TRBV15|TRBJ2-7|-|-
CATSRGGSASYEQYF
TGTGCCACCAGCAGAGGGGGTAGCGCCTCCTACGAGCAGTACTTC